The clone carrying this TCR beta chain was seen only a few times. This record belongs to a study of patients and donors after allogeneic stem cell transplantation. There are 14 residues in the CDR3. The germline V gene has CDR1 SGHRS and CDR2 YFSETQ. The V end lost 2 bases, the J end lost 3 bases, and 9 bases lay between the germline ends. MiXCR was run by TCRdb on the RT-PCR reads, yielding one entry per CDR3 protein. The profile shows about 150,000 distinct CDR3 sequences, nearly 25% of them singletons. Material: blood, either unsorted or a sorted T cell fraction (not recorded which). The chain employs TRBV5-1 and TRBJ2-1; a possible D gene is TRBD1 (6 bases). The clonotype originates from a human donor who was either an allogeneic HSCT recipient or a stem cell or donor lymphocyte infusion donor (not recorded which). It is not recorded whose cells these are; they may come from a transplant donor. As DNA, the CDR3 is TGCGCCAGCAGCTTTTTAGGGGGCTACAATGAGCAGTTCTTC. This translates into CASSFLGGYNEQFF.